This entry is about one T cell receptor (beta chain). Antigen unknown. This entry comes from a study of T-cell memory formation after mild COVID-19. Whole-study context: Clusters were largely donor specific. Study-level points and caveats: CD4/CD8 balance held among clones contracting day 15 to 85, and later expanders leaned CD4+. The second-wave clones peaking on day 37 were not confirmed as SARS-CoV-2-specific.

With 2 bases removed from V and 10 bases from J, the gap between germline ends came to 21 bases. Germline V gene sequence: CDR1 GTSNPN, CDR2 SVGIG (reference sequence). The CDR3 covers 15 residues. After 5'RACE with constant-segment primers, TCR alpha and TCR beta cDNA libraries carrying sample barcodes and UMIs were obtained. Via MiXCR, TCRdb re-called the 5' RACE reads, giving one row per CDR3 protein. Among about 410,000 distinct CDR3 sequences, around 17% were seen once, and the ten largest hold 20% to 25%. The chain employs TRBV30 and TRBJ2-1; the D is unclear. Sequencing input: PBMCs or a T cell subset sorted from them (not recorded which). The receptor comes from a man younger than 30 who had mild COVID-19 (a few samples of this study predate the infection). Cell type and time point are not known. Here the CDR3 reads CAWSSDPLGKTEQFF. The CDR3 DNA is TGTGCCTGGAGTTCTGACCCCTTGGGAAAAACCGAGCAGTTCTTC.